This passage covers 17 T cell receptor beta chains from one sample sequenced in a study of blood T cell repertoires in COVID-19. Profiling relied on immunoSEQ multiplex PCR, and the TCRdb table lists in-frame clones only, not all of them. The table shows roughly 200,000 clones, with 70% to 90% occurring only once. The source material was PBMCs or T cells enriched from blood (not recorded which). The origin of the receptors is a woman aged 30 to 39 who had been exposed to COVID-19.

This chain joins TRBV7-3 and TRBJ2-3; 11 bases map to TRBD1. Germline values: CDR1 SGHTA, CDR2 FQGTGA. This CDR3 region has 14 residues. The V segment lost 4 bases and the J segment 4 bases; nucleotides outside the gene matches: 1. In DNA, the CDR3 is TGTGCCAGCAGCTCGGGACAGGGGGCAGATACGCAGTATTTT. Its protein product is CASSSGQGADTQYF.

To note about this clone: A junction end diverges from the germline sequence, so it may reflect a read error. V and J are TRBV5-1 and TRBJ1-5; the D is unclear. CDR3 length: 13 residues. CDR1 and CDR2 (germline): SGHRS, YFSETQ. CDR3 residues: CASSFGSDQPQHF. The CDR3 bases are TGCGCCAGCAGCTTTGGTAGCGATCAGCCCCAGCATTTT.

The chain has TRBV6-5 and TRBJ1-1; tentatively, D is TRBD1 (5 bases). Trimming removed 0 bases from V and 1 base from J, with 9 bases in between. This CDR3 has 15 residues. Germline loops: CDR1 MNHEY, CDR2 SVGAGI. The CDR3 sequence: CASSYSAGKNTEAFF. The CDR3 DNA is TGTGCCAGCAGTTACTCCGCAGGGAAGAACACTGAAGCTTTCTTT.

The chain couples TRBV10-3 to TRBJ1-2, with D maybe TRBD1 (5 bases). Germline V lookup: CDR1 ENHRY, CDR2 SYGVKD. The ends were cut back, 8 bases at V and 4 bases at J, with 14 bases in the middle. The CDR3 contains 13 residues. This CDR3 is CAIQERGGYGYTF. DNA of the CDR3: TGTGCCATCCAGGAACGGGGGGGCTATGGCTACACCTTC.

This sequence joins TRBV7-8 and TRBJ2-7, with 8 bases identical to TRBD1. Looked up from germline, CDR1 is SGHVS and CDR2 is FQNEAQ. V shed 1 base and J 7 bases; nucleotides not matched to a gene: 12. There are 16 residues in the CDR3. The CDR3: CASSLVGRGPKGEQYF. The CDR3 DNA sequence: TGTGCCAGCAGCTTAGTAGGCAGGGGGCCAAAGGGGGAGCAGTACTTC.

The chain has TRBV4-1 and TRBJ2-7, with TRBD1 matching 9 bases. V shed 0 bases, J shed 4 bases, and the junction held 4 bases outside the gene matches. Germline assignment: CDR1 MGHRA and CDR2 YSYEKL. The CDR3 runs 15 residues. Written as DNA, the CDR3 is TGCGCCAGCAGCCAAGATCGACAGGGGGTGTACGAGCAGTACTTC. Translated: CASSQDRQGVYEQYF.

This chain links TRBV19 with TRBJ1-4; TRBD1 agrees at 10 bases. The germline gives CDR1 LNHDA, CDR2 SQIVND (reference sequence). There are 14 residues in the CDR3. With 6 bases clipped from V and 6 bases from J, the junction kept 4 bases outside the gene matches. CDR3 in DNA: TGTGCCAGTAGGACCGGGACAGGGGATGAAAAACTGTTTTTT. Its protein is CASRTGTGDEKLFF.

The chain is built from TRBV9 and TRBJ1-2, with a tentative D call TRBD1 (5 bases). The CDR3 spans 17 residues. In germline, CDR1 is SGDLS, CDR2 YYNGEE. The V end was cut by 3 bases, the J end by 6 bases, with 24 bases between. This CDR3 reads CASSARIGVAGDDGYTF. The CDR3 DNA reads TGTGCCAGCAGCGCACGGATAGGGGTGGCAGGCGATGATGGCTACACCTTC.

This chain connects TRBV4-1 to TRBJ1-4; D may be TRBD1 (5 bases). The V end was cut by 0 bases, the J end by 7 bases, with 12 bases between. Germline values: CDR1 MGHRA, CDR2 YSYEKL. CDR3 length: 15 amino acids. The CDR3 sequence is CASSQEGGEGEKLFF. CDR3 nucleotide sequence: TGCGCCAGCAGCCAAGAGGGGGGGGAGGGTGAAAAACTGTTTTTT.

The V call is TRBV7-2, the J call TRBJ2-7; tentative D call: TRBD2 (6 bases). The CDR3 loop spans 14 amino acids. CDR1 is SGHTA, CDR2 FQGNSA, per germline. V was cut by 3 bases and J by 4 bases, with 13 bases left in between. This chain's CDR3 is CASSLAGTPYEQYF. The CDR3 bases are TGTGCCAGCAGCTTGGCGGGGACCCCATACGAGCAGTACTTC.

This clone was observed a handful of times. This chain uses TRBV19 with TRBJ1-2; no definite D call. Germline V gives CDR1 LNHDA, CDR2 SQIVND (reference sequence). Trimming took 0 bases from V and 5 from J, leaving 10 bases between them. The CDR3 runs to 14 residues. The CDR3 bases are TGTGCCAGTAGTATAGACAAGCCGTCATATGGCTACACCTTC. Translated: CASSIDKPSYGYTF. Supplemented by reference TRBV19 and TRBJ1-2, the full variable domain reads DGGITQSPKYLFRKEGQNVTLSCEQNLNHDAMYWYRQDPGQGLRLIYYSQIVNDFQKGDIAEGYSVSREKKESFPLTVTSAQKNPTAFYLCASSIDKPSYGYTFGSGTRLTVV.

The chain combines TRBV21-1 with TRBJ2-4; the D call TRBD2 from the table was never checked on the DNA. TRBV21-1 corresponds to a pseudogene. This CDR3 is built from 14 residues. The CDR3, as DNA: TGTGCCAGCTCCGGGGGATTAGCCAAAAACATTCAGTACTTC. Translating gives CASSGGLAKNIQYF.

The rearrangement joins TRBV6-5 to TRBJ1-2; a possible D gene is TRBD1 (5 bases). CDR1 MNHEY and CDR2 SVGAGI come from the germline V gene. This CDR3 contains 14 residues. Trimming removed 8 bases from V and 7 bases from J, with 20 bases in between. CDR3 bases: TGTGCCAGCTATCTACCATCACAGGACGTTGGCTACACCTTC. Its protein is CASYLPSQDVGYTF.

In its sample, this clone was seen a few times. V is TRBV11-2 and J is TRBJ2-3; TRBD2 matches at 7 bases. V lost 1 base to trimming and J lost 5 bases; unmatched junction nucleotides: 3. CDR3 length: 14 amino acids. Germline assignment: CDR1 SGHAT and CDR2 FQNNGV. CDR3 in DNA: TGTGCCAGCAGCTTAGGCGGGGAGGGAGATACGCAGTATTTT. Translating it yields CASSLGGEGDTQYF.

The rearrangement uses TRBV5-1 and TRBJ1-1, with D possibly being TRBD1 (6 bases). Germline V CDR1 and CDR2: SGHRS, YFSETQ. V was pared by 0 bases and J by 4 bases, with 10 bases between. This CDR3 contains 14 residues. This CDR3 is CASSLVRGGTEAFF. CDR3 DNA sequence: TGCGCCAGCAGCTTGGTCAGGGGTGGCACTGAAGCTTTCTTT.

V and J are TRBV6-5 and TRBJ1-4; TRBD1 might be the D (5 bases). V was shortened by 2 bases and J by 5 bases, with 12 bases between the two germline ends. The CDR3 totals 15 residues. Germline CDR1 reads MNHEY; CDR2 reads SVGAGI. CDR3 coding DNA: TGTGCCAGCAGTTACGGGGCCCTGGGGAATGAAAAACTGTTTTTT. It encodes CASSYGALGNEKLFF.

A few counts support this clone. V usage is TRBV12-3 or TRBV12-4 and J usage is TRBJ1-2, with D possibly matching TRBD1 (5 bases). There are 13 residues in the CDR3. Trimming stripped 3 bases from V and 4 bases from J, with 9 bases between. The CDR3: CASSFRVPYGYTF. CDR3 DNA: TGTGCCAGCAGTTTCAGGGTGCCCTATGGCTACACCTTC.